The 27 T cell receptor beta chains listed next were all sequenced from one sample in a study of OX40 agonist ivuxolimab in advanced cancers. Here immunoSEQ multiplex PCR was the method, and the copy in TCRdb shows in-frame clones only, minus some. The data hold tens of thousands of clones, with roughly 84% observed a single time. Sequencing used CD4+ or CD8+ T cells sorted from blood, obtained in a trial of the OX40 agonist ivuxolimab. The receptors stem from an adult with an advanced solid tumor such as melanoma, head and neck, liver or kidney cancer.

This clone is a singleton in its sample. The CDR3 reads CASSASPGDNYNEQFF. In nucleotides, the CDR3 is TGTGCCAGCAGCGCATCCCCGGGAGACAACTACAATGAGCAGTTCTTC. The chain combines TRBV5-4 with TRBJ2-1; D might be TRBD2 (6 bases). With 4 bases removed from V and 3 bases from J, the gap between germline ends came to 17 bases. CDR3 length equals 16 residues. Germline V gene lookup returns CDR1 SGHNT and CDR2 YYREEE (reference sequence).

The chain couples TRBV2 to TRBJ2-1, with D possibly TRBD1 on 5 matching bases. CDR1 and CDR2 from the germline V gene are SNHLY and FYNNEI. This CDR3 is 15 amino acids long. V was pared by 4 bases and J by 7 bases, with 17 bases between. CDR3 protein: CASSGGSQPSNEQFF. CDR3 in DNA: TGTGCCAGCAGTGGGGGCAGCCAACCTAGTAATGAGCAGTTCTTC.

This clone appeared a single time. The chain links TRBV7-2 to TRBJ2-3, with no clear D. V lost 1 base to trimming and J lost 2 bases, with 16 bases between them. The V gene's germline CDR1 is SGHTA and CDR2 FQGNSA. The CDR3 totals 17 residues. This CDR3 reads CASSLVESQLSTDTQYF. The DNA for the CDR3 is TGTGCCAGCAGCTTAGTGGAGAGCCAACTCTCCACAGATACGCAGTATTTT.

This clone rates as medium-sized. The gene calls are TRBV6-1 and TRBJ1-5; no firm D call. Trimming shortened V by 8 bases and J by 6 bases, and 14 bases separated the two germline ends. From germline, CDR1 is MNHNS and CDR2 SASEGT. The CDR3 length is 13 residues. CDR3 sequence: CASVGGEGQPQHF. The CDR3 bases are TGTGCCAGCGTGGGTGGGGAAGGTCAGCCCCAGCATTTT.

This clone appeared a single time. The chain employs TRBV19 and TRBJ2-1; 12 nucleotides agree with TRBD2. Germline V gene data show CDR1 as LNHDA and CDR2 as SQIVND (reference sequence). V was pared by 0 bases and J by 8 bases, with 5 bases of the junction left unmatched. The CDR3 has 16 amino acids. This chain's CDR3 is CASSIDLRLAGDEQFF. CDR3 nucleotides: TGTGCCAGTAGTATAGATCTTAGACTAGCGGGAGATGAGCAGTTCTTC.

The gene calls are TRBV19 and TRBJ2-1, with 10 bases that match TRBD2. CDR1 is LNHDA, CDR2 SQIVND, per germline (reference sequence). Trimming cost V 4 bases and J 0 bases; bases outside gene matches: 6. The CDR3 has 17 residues. The CDR3 loop reads CASSTTSGDSSYNEQFF. CDR3 nucleotide sequence: TGTGCCAGTAGTACCACTAGCGGGGACAGCTCCTACAATGAGCAGTTCTTC.

This chain uses TRBV6-1 with TRBJ1-1; D possibly corresponds to TRBD1 (5 bases). Looked up from germline, CDR1 is MNHNS and CDR2 is SASEGT. This CDR3 region has 12 residues. V was cut by 11 bases and J by 5 bases, with 15 bases left in between. DNA for the CDR3: TGTGCCTCGTCCGGGGGAAGGACTGAAGCTTTCTTT. The encoded protein is CASSGGRTEAFF.

The chain links TRBV5-1 to TRBJ2-1, with 13 nucleotides matching TRBD2. Germline CDR1 reads SGHRS; CDR2 reads YFSETQ. Trimming cost V 3 bases and J 4 bases; bases outside gene matches: 10. This CDR3 has 18 residues. CDR3 protein: CASSSPTSGGLIYNEQFF. In DNA form, the CDR3 reads TGCGCCAGCAGCTCCCCGACTAGCGGGGGGTTGATTTACAATGAGCAGTTCTTC. The whole variable domain, filled in from reference TRBV5-1 and TRBJ2-1, reads KAGVTQTPRYLIKTRGQQVTLSCSPISGHRSVSWYQQTPGQGLQFLFEYFSETQRNKGNFPGRFSGRQFSNSRSEMNVSTLELGDSALYLCASSSPTSGGLIYNEQFFGPGTRLTVL.

This clone has a single count. The gene calls are TRBV6-5 and TRBJ2-7; D uncertain. CDR1 and CDR2 (germline): MNHEY, SVGAGI. This CDR3 has 13 amino acids. Trimming pared 5 bases from V and 3 bases from J, leaving 11 bases between. CDR3 in DNA: TGTGCCAGCAGTCTCAGGACGGGCTACGAGCAGTACTTC. The encoded protein is CASSLRTGYEQYF.

About this clone: A much larger clone is a single base away; this may be a read error. Other DNA variants within this sample encode the same CDR3. CDR3 region: CASSLQYSGANVLTF. In DNA, the CDR3 is TGTGCCAGCAGTTTGCAGTACTCTGGGGCCAACGTCCTGACTTTC. The chain is built from TRBV27 and TRBJ2-6, with D unclear. V lost 3 bases to trimming and J lost 0 bases, with 6 bases between them. The germline gives CDR1 MNHEY, CDR2 SMNVEV (reference sequence). The CDR3 consists of 15 residues. Together with reference TRBV27 and TRBJ2-6, the CDR3 gives the full variable domain: EAQVTQNPRYLITVTGKKLTVTCSQNMNHEYMSWYRQDPGLGLRQIYYSMNVEVTDKGDVPEGYKVSRKEKRNFPLILESPSPNQTSLYFCASSLQYSGANVLTFGAGSRLTVL.

This clone was seen just once. The gene calls are TRBV5-1 and TRBJ2-3; D gene unclear. Germline assignment: CDR1 SGHRS and CDR2 YFSETQ. There are 15 residues in the CDR3. The V end was cut by 1 base, the J end by 5 bases, with 14 bases between. CDR3 nucleotides: TGCGCCAGCAGCTTGATAGGCAGGCTCATAGATACGCAGTATTTT. Translated, it gives CASSLIGRLIDTQYF.

V gene TRBV7-3 combines with J gene TRBJ1-2; 7 nucleotides agree with TRBD1. Unmatched junction bases numbered 6, after V lost 5 bases and J lost 6 bases. This CDR3 has 13 residues. Per germline, CDR1 SGHTA and CDR2 FQGTGA. CDR3 sequence: CASSRQGEHGYTF. The CDR3 DNA reads TGTGCCAGCAGCAGACAGGGAGAACATGGCTACACCTTC. Full variable domain (outside the CDR3, taken from reference TRBV7-3 and TRBJ1-2): GAGVSQTPSNKVTEKGKYVELRCDPISGHTALYWYRQSLGQGPEFLIYFQGTGAADDSGLPNDRFFAVRPEGSVSTLKIQRTERGDSAVYLCASSRQGEHGYTFGSGTRLTVV.

The gene calls are TRBV7-7 and TRBJ1-3; D remains unclear. Germline V gene lookup returns CDR1 SSHAT and CDR2 FNYEAQ (reference sequence). This CDR3 is built from 13 residues. Trimming removed 5 bases at V and 7 bases at J, with 12 bases between. For the CDR3, the DNA is TGTGCCAGCAGCCCCACCCTCGGGAACACCATATATTTT. It specifies CASSPTLGNTIYF.

V and J are TRBV6-5 and TRBJ1-1; unclear D gene. This CDR3 region has 15 residues. Germline CDR1 reads MNHEY; CDR2 reads SVGAGI. Deletions cut 5 bases from V and 1 base from J, with 14 bases between. CDR3 loop: CASSLSPYKNTEAFF. DNA of the CDR3: TGTGCCAGCAGTCTTAGCCCCTATAAGAACACTGAAGCTTTCTTT.

This clone was counted a few times. The rearrangement links TRBV5-5 to TRBJ1-1; D unclear. Trimming removed 5 bases from V and 1 base from J, with 12 bases in between. CDR1 SGHKS and CDR2 YYEKEE come from the germline V gene (reference sequence). The CDR3 contains 14 residues. The CDR3 loop is CASSQRVGNTEAFF. The CDR3 bases are TGTGCCAGCAGTCAAAGGGTTGGGAACACTGAAGCTTTCTTT.

The rearrangement joins TRBV7-6 to TRBJ2-2; tentative D call: TRBD1 (6 bases). V was shortened by 4 bases and J by 2 bases, with 11 bases between the two germline ends. In germline, CDR1 is SGHVS, CDR2 FNYEAQ. The CDR3 is made up of 15 amino acids. The CDR3 here is CASSSGTKNTGELFF. The CDR3 nucleotides read TGTGCCAGCAGCTCCGGGACAAAAAACACCGGGGAGCTGTTTTTT.

This clone was recorded a few times. This sequence joins TRBV28 and TRBJ1-5; 7 nucleotides agree with TRBD1. Looked up from germline, CDR1 is MDHEN and CDR2 is SYDVKM. After removal of 6 bases from V and 6 bases from J, the junction contained 8 bases not matched to a gene. The CDR3 extends over 14 amino acids. CDR3 coding DNA: TGTGCCAGCAGCCTGACAGGGCTAACTCAGCCCCAGCATTTT. As protein: CASSLTGLTQPQHF.

CDR3 nucleotide sequence: TGTGCCAGCAGTTTACCGGATTCTGGAAACACCATATATTTT. It is translated as CASSLPDSGNTIYF. The J gene is TRBJ1-3, the V gene TRBV28; D remains unclear. The CDR3 is 14 amino acids. With 2 bases removed from V and 1 base from J, the gap between germline ends came to 6 bases. Per germline, CDR1 MDHEN and CDR2 SYDVKM.

Here the CDR3 reads CASSVGINREHYGYTF. CDR3 bases: TGTGCCAGCAGCGTAGGTATTAACAGGGAACACTATGGCTACACCTTC. The V call is TRBV9, the J call TRBJ1-2; the D gene is possibly TRBD1 (6 bases). CDR3 length: 16 residues. Trimming took off 0 bases at V and 3 bases at J, with 15 bases between the two ends. CDR1 and CDR2 from the germline V gene are SGDLS and YYNGEE.

V and J are TRBV27 and TRBJ2-3; 8 nucleotides line up with TRBD2. J lost 8 bases, V lost 7 bases, and 8 bases had no gene match. Germline V gives CDR1 MNHEY, CDR2 SMNVEV (reference sequence). The CDR3 has 13 residues. Here the CDR3 reads CASKLAGGVTQYF. CDR3 DNA sequence: TGTGCCAGCAAGTTGGCGGGAGGTGTTACGCAGTATTTT.

This chain uses TRBV9 with TRBJ2-1; D is undetermined. V lost 4 bases and J 8 bases, leaving 10 bases between the germline ends. The CDR3 spans 12 residues. The germline V gene has CDR1 SGDLS and CDR2 YYNGEE. The DNA for the CDR3 is TGTGCCAGCAGCTTCAATGGGGATGAGCAGTTCTTC. This encodes CASSFNGDEQFF.

The rearrangement joins TRBV7-9 to TRBJ2-1; 9 bases map to TRBD1. Germline assignment: CDR1 SEHNR and CDR2 FQNEAQ (reference sequence). The V segment lost 1 base and the J segment 8 bases; nucleotides outside the gene matches: 9. CDR3 length equals 16 residues. In DNA form, the CDR3 reads TGTGCCAGCAGCTTAGTTTTTGGACAGGGGCCGGATGAGCAGTTCTTC. It specifies CASSLVFGQGPDEQFF.

This clone was seen a handful of times. The rearrangement joins TRBV4-1 to TRBJ2-7, with D perhaps matching TRBD1 (6 bases). Trimming pared 4 bases from V and 0 bases from J, leaving 16 bases between. CDR1 MGHRA and CDR2 YSYEKL come from the germline V gene. This CDR3 is built from 16 residues. Written as DNA, the CDR3 is TGCGCCAGCAGCCTGAGCAGACAGACAGGCTCCTACGAGCAGTACTTC. Translating gives CASSLSRQTGSYEQYF.

V and J are TRBV4-3 and TRBJ1-1; the match to TRBD1 covers 9 bases. Germline values: CDR1 LGHNA, CDR2 YSLEER. V lost 0 bases and J lost 3; bases outside the gene matches: 2. The CDR3 is 15 residues long. The CDR3 DNA is TGCGCCAGCAGCCAAGAGGGACAGGGTTACACTGAAGCTTTCTTT. Protein product: CASSQEGQGYTEAFF.

The J gene is TRBJ2-2, the V gene TRBV30, with 9 nucleotides matching TRBD2. CDR3 length: 16 amino acids. Germline lookup yields CDR1 GTSNPN and CDR2 SVGIG (reference sequence). V was pared by 0 bases and J by 2 bases, with 4 bases of the junction left unmatched. DNA for the CDR3: TGTGCCTGGAGTGTAGGACTAGCGATTAACACCGGGGAGCTGTTTTTT. This encodes CAWSVGLAINTGELFF.

The rearrangement links TRBV5-5 to TRBJ1-5; D not resolved. Germline values: CDR1 SGHKS, CDR2 YYEKEE (reference sequence). Trimming shortened V by 6 bases and J by 7 bases, and 17 bases separated the two germline ends. The CDR3 is 14 amino acids. In DNA form, the CDR3 reads TGTGCCAGCACCTCGCAGGAGTGGGAGCAGCCCCAGCATTTT. As protein: CASTSQEWEQPQHF.

This chain connects TRBV5-6 to TRBJ1-1, with D perhaps TRBD1 (5 bases). Germline V gives CDR1 SGHDT, CDR2 YYEEEE. V lost 3 bases and J 4 bases, leaving 10 bases between the germline ends. The CDR3 covers 13 residues. The CDR3 reads CASSSIGTTEAFF. CDR3 nucleotide sequence: TGTGCCAGCAGCTCCATAGGGACCACTGAAGCTTTCTTT.